This TCR beta chain is from a study of T cells in Graves' hyperthyroidism and ophthalmopathy. General observations from the study: Researchers found most expanded thyroid clonotypes above 0.001 in blood as well.

Template material for amplifying TCR beta CDR3 regions consisted of RNA transcripts. During a first-round RT-PCR of the TCR CDR3, the HTBI primer set was used. TCRdb fed the multiplex PCR reads into MiXCR, producing one record per CDR3 protein. This table has roughly 570,000 distinct CDR3 sequences, 35% to 55% appearing once. The CDR3 is made up of 17 amino acids. Germline loops: CDR1 SGHDN, CDR2 FVKESK. V gave up 0 bases and J gave up 0 bases, with 14 bases separating them. This clonotype was seen many times. Antigen specificity is unknown. The TCR originated in a woman aged 18-29 years with Graves' hyperthyroidism. V usage is TRBV14 and J usage is TRBJ1-1; perhaps TRBD1 as D (5 bases). The source material was peripheral blood or thyroid tissue (not recorded which). The CDR3 coding sequence is TGTGCCAGCAGCCAAGATGTTCGTGAGGGGCTGAACACTGAAGCTTTCTTT. Translation gives CASSQDVREGLNTEAFF.